The next 24 T cell receptor beta chains were all read from a single sample in a study of blood T cells in healthy people across ages. It was with a sample-barcoded 5' primer and a J-beta primer mix that a second PCR of about 6 to 12 cycles was run. One entry per CDR3 protein results from TCRdb running MiXCR on the 5' RACE reads. The sample consists of roughly 700,000 distinct CDR3 sequences, 25% of them appearing once. This sample also appeared in a second study, on T cells of mothers and their children.

Sequenced material: blood. All receptors derive from a boy between 5 and 17 years old in good health.

This clonotype appeared a few times. This chain's CDR3 is CASSLGQRGAYNEQFF. The CDR3 DNA reads as TGCGCCAGCAGCTTGGGCCAGCGGGGGGCCTACAATGAGCAGTTCTTC. V gene TRBV5-1 combines with J gene TRBJ2-5; 9 bases fit TRBD2. The J call is uncertain, as TRBJ2-1 better fits the DNA end. The CDR3 is 16 residues long. Germline V gene data show CDR1 as SGHRS and CDR2 as YFSETQ.

This clonotype has only a few counts. The V gene is TRBV23-1, the J gene TRBJ2-5; either TRBD1 or TRBD2 may fit D (6 bases each). TRBV23-1 is treated as an ORF (open reading frame) with a function not yet certain. The CDR3 runs 14 residues. V shed 7 bases and J shed 5 bases, with 17 bases lying between them. The CDR3 sequence is CASNLRQEGETQYF. DNA of the CDR3: TGCGCCAGCAACCTAAGACAGGAGGGTGAGACCCAGTACTTC.

The rearrangement joins TRBV7-2 to TRBJ2-5; maybe TRBD2 (7 bases). From germline, CDR1 is SGHTA and CDR2 FQGNSA. The V end lost 1 base, the J end lost 9 bases, and 9 bases lay between the germline ends. The CDR3 spans 12 residues. The CDR3 DNA is TGTGCCAGCAGCTTAGACGGGGGGCCCCAGTACTTC. Amino acids: CASSLDGGPQYF. Full variable domain (outside the CDR3, taken from reference TRBV7-2 and TRBJ2-5): GAGVSQSPSNKVTEKGKDVELRCDPISGHTALYWYRQSLGQGLEFLIYFQGNSAPDKSGLPSDRFSAERTGGSVSTLTIQRTQQEDSAVYLCASSLDGGPQYFGPGTRLLVL.

V is TRBV28 and J is TRBJ1-5, with D unclear. Trimming took 10 bases from V and 2 from J, leaving 9 bases between them. This CDR3 comprises 12 residues. CDR1 and CDR2 (germline): MDHEN, SYDVKM. The CDR3 DNA follows: TGTGCCACCCACCCTGGCAATCAGCCCCAGCATTTT. Translating it yields CATHPGNQPQHF.

This clonotype was seen a handful of times. The chain is built from TRBV29-1 and TRBJ2-7; 10 bases map to TRBD2. This CDR3 contains 14 residues. V trimming: 8 bases; J trimming: 5 bases; junction bases outside the gene matches: 12. Germline lookup yields CDR1 SQVTM and CDR2 ANQGSEA. CDR3 amino acids: CSPEVLAGTDEQYF. DNA of the CDR3: TGCAGCCCTGAAGTACTAGCGGGGACCGACGAGCAGTACTTC.

This clonotype was seen only a few times. The chain recombines TRBV9 with TRBJ1-2; tentative D call: TRBD1 (6 bases). In germline, CDR1 is SGDLS, CDR2 YYNGEE. The CDR3 loop spans 14 amino acids. Trimming stripped 5 bases from V and 5 bases from J, with 16 bases between. Here the CDR3 reads CASRGGGGFYGYTF. The DNA of the CDR3 is TGTGCCAGCAGAGGAGGAGGGGGATTTTATGGCTACACCTTC.

This clonotype was detected once. The chain combines TRBV5-6 with TRBJ2-5; weak D call: TRBD1 (6 bases). The germline V gene encodes CDR1 SGHDT and CDR2 YYEEEE. The CDR3 has 16 residues. Between the trimmed V and J ends, which lost 0 bases and 4 bases, there was a span of 16 bases. In nucleotides, the CDR3 is TGTGCCAGCAGCTTGGGCCGGCAGGGGTATAGAGAGACCCAGTACTTC. Its translation: CASSLGRQGYRETQYF.

This clonotype was seen more than once but under ten times. The rearrangement links TRBV28 to TRBJ1-2; 7 bases are shared with TRBD1. With 6 bases clipped from V and 8 bases from J, the junction kept 12 bases outside the gene matches. The V gene's germline CDR1 is MDHEN and CDR2 SYDVKM. This CDR3 is built from 14 residues. The CDR3 DNA reads as TGTGCCAGCAGAGGGGGCAGGATCGGCTACGGCTACACCTTC. This gives the protein CASRGGRIGYGYTF.

The chain links TRBV7-3 to TRBJ2-4; TRBD1 agrees at 7 bases. The CDR3 is 11 residues long. The V gene's germline CDR1 is SGHTA and CDR2 FQGTGA. Losses at the gene ends were 0 bases for V and 14 bases for J; bases not matched to a gene: 1. CDR3 protein: CASSLTGGEYF. The CDR3 DNA is TGTGCCAGCAGCTTAACAGGGGGCGAGTACTTC.

The table lists this clonotype with a few counts. The chain carries TRBV24-1 and TRBJ2-5, with D tentatively TRBD1 or TRBD2 (5 bases each). The germline gives CDR1 KGHDR, CDR2 SFDVKD. This CDR3 is 15 amino acids long. The ends were cut back, 2 bases at V and 5 bases at J, with 14 bases in the middle. CDR3 DNA sequence: TGTGCCACCAGTGATTCCGTTCCCGAGGGGGAGACCCAGTACTTC. It is translated as CATSDSVPEGETQYF.

V usage is TRBV20-1 and J usage is TRBJ2-1; TRBD2 agrees at 7 bases. Looked up from germline, CDR1 is DFQATT and CDR2 is SNEGSKA (reference sequence). The CDR3 spans 15 residues. The ends lost 2 bases at V and 6 bases at J; junction bases unmatched: 10. CDR3 DNA sequence: TGCAGTGCTAGATCCACTAGCGAGGGTCTCAATGAGCAGTTCTTC. Its translation is CSARSTSEGLNEQFF.

This clonotype was recorded a few times. This chain uses TRBV29-1 with TRBJ2-5; perhaps TRBD1 as D (6 bases). Trimming cost V 7 bases and J 5 bases, with 11 bases left between them. Germline assignment: CDR1 SQVTM and CDR2 ANQGSEA. The CDR3 sequence is 11 residues long. The DNA for the CDR3 is TGCAGCGCACAGGGTTTGGAGACCCAGTACTTC. Protein: CSAQGLETQYF.

This clonotype was seen more than once but under ten times. The V and J genes are TRBV28 and TRBJ2-4, with 9 bases identical to TRBD2. V lost 1 base and J lost 1; bases outside the gene matches: 11. Germline V gene data show CDR1 as MDHEN and CDR2 as SYDVKM. This CDR3 is built from 19 residues. This CDR3 is CASSLFRVAGDLAKNIQYF. In DNA form, the CDR3 reads TGTGCCAGCAGTTTATTCAGAGTAGCGGGAGACCTCGCCAAAAACATTCAGTACTTC.

The chain's CDR3 is CASSLLAGALTDTQYF. The CDR3 coding sequence is TGTGCCAGCAGCTTACTAGCGGGGGCCCTCACAGATACGCAGTATTTT. This chain links TRBV7-2 with TRBJ2-3; 10 nucleotides match TRBD2. There are 16 residues in the CDR3. Germline loops: CDR1 SGHTA, CDR2 FQGNSA. The V and J ends lost 2 bases and 2 bases, in that order; junction bases with no gene match: 4.

This clonotype appeared a few times. V and J are TRBV5-1 and TRBJ2-6, with no clear D. CDR1 is SGHRS and CDR2 is YFSETQ in the germline V gene. V was cut by 2 bases and J by 0 bases, with 9 bases left in between. The CDR3 has 16 amino acids. The CDR3: CASSLGASSGANVLTF. CDR3 coding DNA: TGCGCCAGCAGCTTAGGCGCGTCCTCTGGGGCCAACGTCCTGACTTTC.

This clonotype was observed a few times. The chain joins TRBV6-6 to TRBJ1-1, with TRBD1 identical over 7 bases. This CDR3 has 14 residues. CDR1 and CDR2 (germline): MNHNY, SVGAGI (reference sequence). V was clipped by 2 bases and J by 7 bases; unmatched bases: 7. The CDR3 here is CASSYGQGENEAFF. DNA for the CDR3: TGTGCCAGCAGTTACGGTCAGGGGGAGAATGAAGCTTTCTTT.

This clonotype occurred once. The rearrangement uses TRBV6-1 and TRBJ2-1, with D possibly TRBD2 on 5 matching bases. In germline, CDR1 is MNHNS, CDR2 SASEGT. Deletions cut 1 base from V and 6 bases from J, with 16 bases between. The CDR3 contains 16 residues. The CDR3 reads CASSEGPSLASNEQFF. The CDR3 DNA is TGTGCCAGCAGTGAAGGCCCTAGCCTAGCCTCCAATGAGCAGTTCTTC.

The chain uses TRBV28 and TRBJ1-5; no clear D. The CDR3 has 14 residues. With 5 bases removed from V and 3 bases from J, the gap between germline ends came to 11 bases. Germline-derived CDR1 and CDR2 are MDHEN and SYDVKM. The CDR3 nucleotides read TGTGCCAGCAGTCTCCAGGTTATCAATCAGCCCCAGCATTTT. It is translated as CASSLQVINQPQHF.

Remarks on this clonotype: The junction shows a germline mismatch at one end, possibly a read error. The chain employs TRBV28 and TRBJ2-5; 8 bases match TRBD1. The J call may not be correct, given that the DNA end is closer to TRBJ2-7. The CDR3 is 14 residues long. In germline, CDR1 is MDHEN, CDR2 SYDVKM. Here the CDR3 reads CAGSPNDRGYEQYF. In DNA, the CDR3 is TGTGCCGGCAGTCCGAACGACAGGGGATACGAGCAGTACTTC.

This clonotype was seen a handful of times. The chain is built from TRBV3-1 and TRBJ2-5, with a tentative D call TRBD2 (5 bases). The CDR3 runs 16 residues. Germline CDR1 is LGHDT and CDR2 is YNNKEL (reference sequence). Trimming stripped 5 bases from V and 2 bases from J, with 18 bases between. The CDR3 DNA follows: TGTGCCAGCAGCGCAAGGAGTCCCAGCGGACAAGAGACCCAGTACTTC. Encoded protein: CASSARSPSGQETQYF.

For this clonotype: Just one base apart from a much larger clone, this may be a read error. The chain joins TRBV29-1 to TRBJ2-1; 14 positions agree with TRBD2. Germline V gene lookup returns CDR1 SQVTM and CDR2 ANQGSEA. The CDR3 runs 14 residues. V lost 7 bases, J lost 5 bases, and 4 bases stayed unmatched. CDR3 DNA sequence: TGCAGCGCCGAGGGACTAGCGGGGGACAATGAGCAGTTCTTC. Its translation: CSAEGLAGDNEQFF.

J is TRBJ2-1 and V is TRBV25-1; D might be TRBD1 (5 bases). Germline V CDR1 and CDR2: MGHDK, SYGVNS. Trimming cost V 3 bases and J 7 bases, with 10 bases left between them. This CDR3 has 13 amino acids. The CDR3 DNA is TGTGCCAGCAGTGAGAGAAACAGGAATGAGCAGTTCTTC. It codes for CASSERNRNEQFF. The whole variable domain, filled in from reference TRBV25-1 and TRBJ2-1, reads EADIYQTPRYLVIGTGKKITLECSQTMGHDKMYWYQQDPGMELHLIHYSYGVNSTEKGDLSSESTVSRIRTEHFPLTLESARPSHTSQYLCASSERNRNEQFFGPGTRLTVL.

This clonotype has ten or more counts. The chain employs TRBV28 and TRBJ2-7; maybe TRBD1 (6 bases). Germline V gene lookup returns CDR1 MDHEN and CDR2 SYDVKM. The CDR3 extends over 13 amino acids. The V and J ends lost 5 bases and 0 bases respectively, with 8 bases between them. The CDR3, as DNA: TGTGCCAGCAGTCGGACAGTCTCCTACGAGCAGTACTTC. It is translated as CASSRTVSYEQYF. Supplemented by reference TRBV28 and TRBJ2-7, the full variable domain reads DVKVTQSSRYLVKRTGEKVFLECVQDMDHENMFWYRQDPGLGLRLIYFSYDVKMKEKGDIPEGYSVSREKKERFSLILESASTNQTSMYLCASSRTVSYEQYFGPGTRLTVT.

This clonotype occurred a few times. The chain recombines TRBV29-1 with TRBJ1-1; D unresolved. With 5 bases removed from V and 4 bases from J, the gap between germline ends came to 8 bases. Germline assignment: CDR1 SQVTM and CDR2 ANQGSEA. The CDR3 is made up of 11 amino acids. CDR3 coding DNA: TGCAGCGTTCTCCCGAGCACTGAAGCTTTCTTT. Translating gives CSVLPSTEAFF. Looking up the rest from reference TRBV29-1 and TRBJ1-1 gives the full variable domain: SAVISQKPSRDICQRGTSLTIQCQVDSQVTMMFWYRQQPGQSLTLIATANQGSEATYESGFVIDKFPISRPNLTFSTLTVSNMSPEDSSIYLCSVLPSTEAFFGQGTRLTVV.